This entry features one T cell receptor (beta chain) sequence. Antigen specificity is unknown. The data were taken from a study of T cell therapy after organ transplantation. Overall study: A median of 1.92 x 10^8 CMV-specific T cells was infused in 2 to 6 doses.

The V segment lost 2 bases and the J segment 0 bases; nucleotides outside the gene matches: 5. The germline CDR1 and CDR2 sequences are SGHAT and FQNNGV. CDR3 size: 17 residues. Here immunoSEQ multiplex PCR was the method, and the copy in TCRdb shows in-frame clones only, minus some. The sample includes over 45,000 clones, about 95% seen only once; the top ten take 3.1%. Sequenced material: CD8+ T cells from blood, taken before autologous CMV-specific T cell therapy. The TCR sequence derives from a human patient who had received a solid organ transplant and had CMV disease. The chain has TRBV11-2 and TRBJ2-3; 10 bases map to TRBD2. The CDR3 DNA follows: TGTGCCAGCAGCTTATTAGCGACTAGCGGGAGCACAGATACGCAGTATTTT. This encodes CASSLLATSGSTDTQYF.